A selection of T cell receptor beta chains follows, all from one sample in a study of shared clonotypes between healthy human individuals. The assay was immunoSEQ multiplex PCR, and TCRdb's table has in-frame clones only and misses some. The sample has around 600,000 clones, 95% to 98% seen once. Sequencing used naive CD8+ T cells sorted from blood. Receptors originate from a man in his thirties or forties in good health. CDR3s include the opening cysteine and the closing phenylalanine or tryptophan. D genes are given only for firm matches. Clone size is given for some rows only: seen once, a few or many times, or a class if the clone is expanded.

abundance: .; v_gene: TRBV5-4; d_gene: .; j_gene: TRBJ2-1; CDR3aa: CASSVSTYNEQFF; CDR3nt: TGTGCCAGCAGCGTCTCTACCTACAATGAGCAGTTCTTC
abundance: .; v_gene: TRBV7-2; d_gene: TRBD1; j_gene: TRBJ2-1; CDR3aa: CASSHVLGDRGRHLGFF; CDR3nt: TGTGCCAGCAGCCATGTTTTGGGAGACAGGGGGCGGCACTTGGGGTTCTTC
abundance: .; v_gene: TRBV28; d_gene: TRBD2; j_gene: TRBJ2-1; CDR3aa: CASSFGLAGYNEQFF; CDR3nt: TGTGCCAGCAGTTTTGGACTAGCGGGTTACAATGAGCAGTTCTTC
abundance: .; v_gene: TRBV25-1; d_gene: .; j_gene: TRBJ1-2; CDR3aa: CASSDGDGGFNYGYTF; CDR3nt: TGTGCCAGCAGTGACGGGGACGGGGGCTTTAACTATGGCTACACCTTC
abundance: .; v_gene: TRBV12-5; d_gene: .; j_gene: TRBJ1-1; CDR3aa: CASGLGSEAFF; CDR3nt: TGTGCTAGTGGTTTGGGCTCTGAAGCTTTCTTT
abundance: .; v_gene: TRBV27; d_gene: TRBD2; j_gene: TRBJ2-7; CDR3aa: CASSPYLAGGPYEQYF; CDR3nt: TGTGCCAGCAGTCCTTATCTAGCGGGAGGACCCTACGAGCAGTACTTC
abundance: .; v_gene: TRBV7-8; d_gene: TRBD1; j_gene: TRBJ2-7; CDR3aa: CASSSRGLETYEQYF; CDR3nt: TGTGCCAGCAGCTCCAGGGGGCTGGAGACCTACGAGCAGTACTTC
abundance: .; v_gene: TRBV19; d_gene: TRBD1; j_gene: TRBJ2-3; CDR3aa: CASSVDRDGADTQYF; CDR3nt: TGTGCCAGTAGTGTCGACAGGGATGGAGCAGATACGCAGTATTTT
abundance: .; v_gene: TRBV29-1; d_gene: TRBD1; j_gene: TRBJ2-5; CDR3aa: CSVASEGTGGQETQYF; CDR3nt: TGCAGCGTTGCATCTGAGGGGACAGGGGGCCAAGAGACCCAGTACTTC
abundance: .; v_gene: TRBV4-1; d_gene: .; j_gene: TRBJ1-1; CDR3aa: CASSQALGGTEAFF; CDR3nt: TGCGCCAGCAGCCAAGCCCTTGGGGGAACTGAAGCTTTCTTT
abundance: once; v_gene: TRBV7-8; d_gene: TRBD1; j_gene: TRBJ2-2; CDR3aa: CASSGRDSMNTGELFF; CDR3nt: TGTGCCAGCAGCGGAAGGGACAGCATGAACACCGGGGAGCTGTTTTTT
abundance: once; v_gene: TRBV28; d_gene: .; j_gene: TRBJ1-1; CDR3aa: CASSFTGVNTEAFF; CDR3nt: TGTGCCAGCAGTTTTACGGGGGTGAACACTGAAGCTTTCTTT
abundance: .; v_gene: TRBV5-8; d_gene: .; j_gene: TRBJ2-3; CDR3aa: CASSLRQSTDTQYF; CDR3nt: TGTGCCAGCAGCTTGCGGCAGAGCACAGATACGCAGTATTTT
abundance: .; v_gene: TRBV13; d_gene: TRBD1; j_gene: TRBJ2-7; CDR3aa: CASSGDRDSYEQYF; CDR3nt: TGTGCCAGCAGCGGGGACAGGGACTCCTACGAGCAGTACTTC
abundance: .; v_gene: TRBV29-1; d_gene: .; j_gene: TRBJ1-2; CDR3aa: CSVDTGRGNYGYTF; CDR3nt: TGCAGCGTTGACACGGGCAGGGGAAACTATGGCTACACCTTC
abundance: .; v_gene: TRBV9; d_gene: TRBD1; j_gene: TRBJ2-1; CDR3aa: CASGGTGTYNEQFF; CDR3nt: TGTGCCAGCGGCGGGACAGGGACCTACAATGAGCAGTTCTTC
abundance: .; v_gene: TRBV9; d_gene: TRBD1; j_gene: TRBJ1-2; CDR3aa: CASSVGQGAHGYTF; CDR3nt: TGTGCCAGCAGCGTAGGGCAGGGGGCGCATGGCTACACCTTC
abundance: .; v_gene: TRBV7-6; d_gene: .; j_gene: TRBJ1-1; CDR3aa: CASSLLGGNTEAFF; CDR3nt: TGTGCCAGCAGCTTACTCGGCGGGAACACTGAAGCTTTCTTT
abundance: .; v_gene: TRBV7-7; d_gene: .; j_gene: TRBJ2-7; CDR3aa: CASSLEVGQTYEQYF; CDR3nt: TGTGCTAGCAGCTTAGAAGTTGGGCAGACCTACGAGCAGTACTTC
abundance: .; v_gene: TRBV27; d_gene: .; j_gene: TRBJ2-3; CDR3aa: CASSLSVRLARTDTQYF; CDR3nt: TGTGCCAGCAGTTTATCGGTCCGGCTAGCGCGCACAGATACGCAGTATTTT
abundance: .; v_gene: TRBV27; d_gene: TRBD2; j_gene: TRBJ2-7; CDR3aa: CASSFGTSGIYEQYF; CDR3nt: TGTGCCAGCAGTTTTGGGACTAGCGGGATATACGAGCAGTACTTC
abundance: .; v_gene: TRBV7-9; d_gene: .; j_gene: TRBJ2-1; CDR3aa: CASSFDNEQFF; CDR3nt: TGTGCCAGCAGCTTCGATAATGAGCAGTTCTTC
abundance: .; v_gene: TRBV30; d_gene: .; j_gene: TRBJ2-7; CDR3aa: CAWSPKDVSSYEQYF; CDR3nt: TGTGCCTGGAGTCCCAAAGACGTTAGCTCCTACGAGCAGTACTTC
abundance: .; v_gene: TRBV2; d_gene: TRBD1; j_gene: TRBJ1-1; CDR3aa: CASSVSGQQNTEAFF; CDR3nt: TGTGCCAGCAGTGTCTCGGGACAGCAGAACACTGAAGCTTTCTTT
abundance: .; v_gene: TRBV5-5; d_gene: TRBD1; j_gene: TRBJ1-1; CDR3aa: CASSLRLVDRVNTEAFF; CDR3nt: TGTGCCAGCAGCTTGCGGTTAGTAGACAGGGTGAACACTGAAGCTTTCTTT
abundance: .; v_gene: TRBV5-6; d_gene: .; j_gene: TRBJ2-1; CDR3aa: CASSKGPMSYNEQFF; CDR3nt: TGTGCCAGCAGCAAAGGACCGATGTCCTACAATGAGCAGTTCTTC
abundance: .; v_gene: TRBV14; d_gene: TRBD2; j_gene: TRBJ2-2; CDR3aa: CASSLAGGIRAGELFF; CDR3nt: TGTGCCAGCAGCCTTGCGGGAGGAATAAGGGCCGGGGAGCTGTTTTTT
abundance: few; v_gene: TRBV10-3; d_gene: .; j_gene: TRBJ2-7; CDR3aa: CAISESAVDPYEQYF; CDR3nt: TGTGCCATCAGTGAGTCTGCAGTTGACCCCTACGAGCAGTACTTC
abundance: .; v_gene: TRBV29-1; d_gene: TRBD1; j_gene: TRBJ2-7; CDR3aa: CSGQSPTGTGRPYEQYF; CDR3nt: TGCAGCGGACAAAGCCCGACCGGGACAGGGAGGCCCTACGAGCAGTACTTC
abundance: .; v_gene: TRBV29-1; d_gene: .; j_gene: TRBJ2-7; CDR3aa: CSVFSGRAPYEQYF; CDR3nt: TGCAGCGTATTCTCGGGCAGGGCACCCTACGAGCAGTACTTC
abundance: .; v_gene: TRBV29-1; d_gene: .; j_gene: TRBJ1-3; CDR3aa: CSVLLGAHSGNTIYF; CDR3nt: TGCAGCGTCCTCTTAGGGGCCCACTCTGGAAACACCATATATTTT
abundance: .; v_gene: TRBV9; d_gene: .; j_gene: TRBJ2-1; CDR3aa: CASSVWARHPYNEQFF; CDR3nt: TGTGCCAGCAGCGTATGGGCCCGACACCCCTACAATGAGCAGTTCTTC
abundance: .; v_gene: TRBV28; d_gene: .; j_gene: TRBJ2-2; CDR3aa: CASSFRQGGTGELFF; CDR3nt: TGTGCCAGCAGTTTTCGGCAGGGGGGGACCGGGGAGCTGTTTTTT
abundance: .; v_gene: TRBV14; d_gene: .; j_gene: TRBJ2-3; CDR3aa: CASSPRLDPHDTQYF; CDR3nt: TGTGCCAGCAGCCCCCGCCTGGACCCTCACGATACGCAGTATTTT
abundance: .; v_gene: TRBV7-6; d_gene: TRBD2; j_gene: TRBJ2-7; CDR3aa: CASSLSGSSYEQYF; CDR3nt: TGTGCCAGCAGTCTTAGCGGGAGCTCCTACGAGCAGTACTTC
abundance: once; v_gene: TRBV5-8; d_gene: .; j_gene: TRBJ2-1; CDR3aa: CASSYPGLLIGDEQFF; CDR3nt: TGTGCCAGCAGCTACCCCGGCCTCCTTATTGGGGATGAGCAGTTCTTC
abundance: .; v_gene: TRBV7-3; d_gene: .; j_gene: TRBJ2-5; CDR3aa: CASSPSGDSWSQETQYF; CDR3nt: TGTGCCAGCAGCCCCTCGGGGGACAGTTGGAGCCAAGAGACCCAGTACTTC
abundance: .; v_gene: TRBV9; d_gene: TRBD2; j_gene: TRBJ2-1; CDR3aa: CASNPSGSSYNEQFF; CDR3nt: TGTGCCAGCAACCCCAGCGGGAGCTCCTACAATGAGCAGTTCTTC
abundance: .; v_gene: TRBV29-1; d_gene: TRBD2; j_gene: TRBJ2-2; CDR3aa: CSVLLAGPGTGELFF; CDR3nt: TGCAGCGTTTTACTAGCGGGACCTGGGACCGGGGAGCTGTTTTTT
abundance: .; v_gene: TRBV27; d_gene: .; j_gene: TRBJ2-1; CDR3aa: CASSLSGREQFF; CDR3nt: TGTGCCAGCAGTTTATCAGGGCGTGAGCAGTTCTTC
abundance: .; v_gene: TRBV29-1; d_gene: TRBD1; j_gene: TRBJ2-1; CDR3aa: CSVVWANRGQYNEQFF; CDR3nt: TGCAGCGTTGTTTGGGCCAACAGGGGGCAGTACAATGAGCAGTTCTTC
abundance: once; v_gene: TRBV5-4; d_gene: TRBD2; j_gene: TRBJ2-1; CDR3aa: CASNLLAGAYNEQFF; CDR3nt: TGTGCCAGCAACCTTCTAGCGGGAGCCTACAATGAGCAGTTCTTC
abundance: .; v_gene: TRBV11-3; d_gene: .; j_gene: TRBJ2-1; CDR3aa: CASSSTGRNNEQFF; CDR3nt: TGTGCCAGCAGCTCGACTGGACGGAACAATGAGCAGTTCTTC
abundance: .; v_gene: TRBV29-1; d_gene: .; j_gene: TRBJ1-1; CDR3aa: CSVDRFGLDTEAFF; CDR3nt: TGCAGCGTCGATCGGTTCGGGCTGGACACTGAAGCTTTCTTT
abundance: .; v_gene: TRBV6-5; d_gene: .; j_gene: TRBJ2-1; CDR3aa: CASSYGNNEQFF; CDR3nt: TGTGCCAGCAGTTACGGAAACAATGAGCAGTTCTTC
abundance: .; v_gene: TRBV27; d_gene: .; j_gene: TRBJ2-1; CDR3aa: CASSLWSGSRNEQFF; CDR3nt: TGTGCCAGCAGTTTATGGAGCGGTTCCAGGAATGAGCAGTTCTTC
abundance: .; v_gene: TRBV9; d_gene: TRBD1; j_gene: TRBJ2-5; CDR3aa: CASSARQGGETQYF; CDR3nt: TGTGCCAGCAGCGCTCGACAGGGCGGGGAGACCCAGTACTTC
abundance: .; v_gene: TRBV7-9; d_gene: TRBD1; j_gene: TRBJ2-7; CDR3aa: CASSLVSSRQGVFSEQYF; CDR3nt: TGTGCCAGCAGCTTAGTATCGAGCAGGCAGGGGGTGTTCTCCGAGCAGTACTTC
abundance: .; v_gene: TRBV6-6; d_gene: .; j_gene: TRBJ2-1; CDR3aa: CASSLLSGNEQFF; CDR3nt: TGTGCCAGCAGCCTACTATCTGGGAATGAGCAGTTCTTC